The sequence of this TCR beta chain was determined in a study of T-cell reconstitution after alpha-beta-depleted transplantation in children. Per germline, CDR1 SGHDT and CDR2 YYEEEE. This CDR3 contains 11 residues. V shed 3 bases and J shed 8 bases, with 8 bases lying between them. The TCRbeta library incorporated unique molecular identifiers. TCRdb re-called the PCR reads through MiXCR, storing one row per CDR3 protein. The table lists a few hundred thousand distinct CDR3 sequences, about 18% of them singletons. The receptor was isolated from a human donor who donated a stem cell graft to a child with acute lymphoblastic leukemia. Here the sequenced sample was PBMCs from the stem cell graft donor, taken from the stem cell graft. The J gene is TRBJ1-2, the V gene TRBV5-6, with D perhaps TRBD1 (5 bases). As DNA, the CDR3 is TGTGCCAGCAGCTCAGGGCCCGGCTACACCTTC. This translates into CASSSGPGYTF.